The rows below give T cell receptor beta chains drawn from one sample of a study of regulatory T cells in long-lasting Graves disease. TCRdb processed the multiplex PCR reads anew with MiXCR; each CDR3 protein has one entry. This sample has some 320,000 distinct CDR3 sequences, with more than 15% found just once. Sequences were derived from peripheral blood mononuclear cells (PBMCs), sampled at new diagnosis, from a patient treated with antithyroid drugs. The receptors come from a female donor with Graves disease. CDR3s include the opening cysteine and the closing phenylalanine or tryptophan. A D gene is named only where the DNA matches it firmly. Size is omitted from some rows. Given values are once, few, many or a class for expanded clones.

CDR3: CAWGPTGTHQPQHF
DNA: TGTGCCTGGGGTCCCACAGGGACCCATCAGCCCCAGCATTTT
J: TRBJ1-5
V: TRBV30
size: few
D: NA

CDR3: CASSPGQGQSGTGELFF
DNA: TGTGCCAGCAGCCCCGGACAGGGTCAATCAGGGACCGGGGAGCTGTTTTTT
J: TRBJ2-2
V: TRBV11-3
size: many
D: TRBD1

CDR3: CASRLNQGGWNF
DNA: TGTGCCAGCAGACTAAATCAGGGTGGATGGAACTTC
J: TRBJ2-4
V: TRBV28
size: many
D: NA

CDR3: CSARDLGGPMDTQYF
DNA: TGCAGTGCTAGAGATCTAGGGGGGCCGATGGATACGCAGTATTTT
J: TRBJ2-3
V: TRBV20-1
size: many
D: NA

CDR3: CASSLRDRGRTEAFF
DNA: TGTGCCAGTAGTCTCCGGGACCGGGGCCGGACTGAAGCTTTCTTT
J: TRBJ1-1
V: TRBV19
size: many
D: NA

CDR3: CASRYTPRERNTGELFF
DNA: TGTGCCAGTAGATATACTCCCAGGGAGCGGAACACCGGGGAGCTGTTTTTT
J: TRBJ2-2
V: TRBV19
size: many
D: NA

CDR3: CSAMTSGRLDEQFF
DNA: TGCAGTGCTATGACTAGCGGGAGATTGGATGAGCAGTTCTTC
J: TRBJ2-1
V: TRBV20-1
size: many
D: TRBD2

CDR3: CASSSSARVSGNTIYF
DNA: TGTGCCAGCAGTTCCTCTGCACGGGTCTCTGGAAACACCATATATTTT
J: TRBJ1-3
V: TRBV28
size: many
D: NA

CDR3: CATSRDGGRGGDGYTF
DNA: TGTGCCACCAGCAGAGATGGGGGTCGAGGGGGCGATGGCTACACCTTC
J: TRBJ1-2
V: TRBV15
size: few
D: TRBD1

CDR3: CASSLVTSGRDRETQYF
DNA: TGTGCCAGCAGTCTGGTGACTAGCGGGAGAGATCGTGAGACCCAGTACTTC
J: TRBJ2-5
V: TRBV28
size: many
D: TRBD2

CDR3: CASNGDSSYEQYF
DNA: TGTGCCAGCAACGGGGACAGCTCCTACGAGCAGTACTTC
J: TRBJ2-7
V: TRBV2
size: many
D: TRBD1

CDR3: CASRQPKNEQFF
DNA: TGTGCCAGCAGGCAACCTAAGAATGAGCAGTTCTTC
J: TRBJ2-1
V: TRBV6-1
size: many
D: NA

CDR3: CASSLGVRSNEKLFF
DNA: TGTGCCAGCAGTTTAGGGGTTCGGAGCAATGAAAAACTGTTTTTT
J: TRBJ1-4
V: TRBV28
size: many
D: NA

CDR3: CASSPTGNSPLHF
DNA: TGTGCCAGCAGTCCAACAGGGAATTCACCCCTCCACTTT
J: TRBJ1-6
V: TRBV6-1
size: many
D: NA

CDR3: CASSLGPTGPGVGRGAFF
DNA: TGTGCCAGCAGTTTAGGTCCAACAGGGCCGGGTGTGGGTCGGGGGGCTTTCTTT
J: TRBJ1-1
V: TRBV12-3/TRBV12-4
size: NA
D: NA

CDR3: CASSLTGPSSYEQYF
DNA: TGTGCCAGCAGCTTAACAGGGCCGAGCTCCTACGAGCAGTACTTC
J: TRBJ2-7
V: TRBV6-1
size: NA
D: NA

CDR3: CASSLFPGADTEAFF
DNA: TGTGCCAGCAGTTTATTTCCGGGGGCAGACACTGAAGCTTTCTTT
J: TRBJ1-1
V: TRBV28
size: many
D: NA

CDR3: CATSSGRRDEQYF
DNA: TGTGCCACCAGCAGCGGAAGGAGGGACGAGCAGTACTTC
J: TRBJ2-7
V: TRBV15
size: many
D: NA

CDR3: CATSRDTAGEANEQFF
DNA: TGTGCCACCAGCAGAGATACGGCGGGAGAGGCAAATGAGCAGTTCTTC
J: TRBJ2-1
V: TRBV15
size: many
D: TRBD2

CDR3: CASSQDAGGHQPQHF
DNA: TGTGCCAGCAGCCAAGATGCTGGGGGACATCAGCCCCAGCATTTT
J: TRBJ1-5
V: TRBV3-1
size: NA
D: NA

CDR3: CAWSGLSYEQYF
DNA: TGTGCCTGGAGTGGGCTATCCTACGAGCAGTACTTC
J: TRBJ2-7
V: TRBV30
size: NA
D: NA

CDR3: CASSPPPLWGNTEAFF
DNA: TGTGCCAGCAGCCCTCCCCCTCTATGGGGAAACACTGAAGCTTTCTTT
J: TRBJ1-1
V: TRBV6-1
size: many
D: NA

CDR3: CASSYQVEGNEQFF
DNA: TGTGCCAGCAGTTACCAAGTAGAGGGGAATGAGCAGTTCTTC
J: TRBJ2-1
V: TRBV6-5
size: NA
D: NA

CDR3: CASSLLGRTYNEQFF
DNA: TGTGCCAGTAGTTTGTTGGGTCGCACCTACAATGAGCAGTTCTTC
J: TRBJ2-1
V: TRBV19
size: few
D: NA

CDR3: CAISAGNYGYTF
DNA: TGTGCCATCAGTGCGGGGAACTATGGCTACACCTTC
J: TRBJ1-2
V: TRBV10-3
size: NA
D: NA

CDR3: CSARDREGFGTEAFF
DNA: TGCAGTGCTAGGGACAGGGAGGGCTTTGGGACTGAAGCTTTCTTT
J: TRBJ1-1
V: TRBV20-1
size: many
D: TRBD1

CDR3: CASSPRVRPNTGELFF
DNA: TGTGCCAGCTCACCACGTGTGCGGCCGAACACCGGGGAGCTGTTTTTT
J: TRBJ2-2
V: TRBV18
size: NA
D: NA

CDR3: CASSPEGIGGLAGTDTQYF
DNA: TGCGCCAGCAGCCCCGAGGGCATTGGAGGACTAGCGGGCACAGATACGCAGTATTTT
J: TRBJ2-3
V: TRBV4-1
size: NA
D: TRBD2

CDR3: CSASTKGLAGVQVDEQFF
DNA: TGCAGTGCTAGTACTAAGGGACTAGCGGGAGTTCAGGTGGATGAGCAGTTCTTC
J: TRBJ2-1
V: TRBV20-1
size: many
D: TRBD2

CDR3: CASSESHNEQFF
DNA: TGTGCCAGCAGTGAGTCCCATAATGAGCAGTTCTTC
J: TRBJ2-1
V: TRBV25-1
size: many
D: NA

CDR3: CASSLGVTEEKLFF
DNA: TGTGCCAGCAGCTTAGGCGTTACAGAGGAAAAACTGTTTTTT
J: TRBJ1-4
V: TRBV7-8
size: many
D: NA

CDR3: CASSPVSSGRYQETQYF
DNA: TGTGCCAGCTCACCAGTATCCAGCGGGAGGTACCAAGAGACCCAGTACTTC
J: TRBJ2-5
V: TRBV18
size: few
D: TRBD2

CDR3: CASKGHSNQPQHF
DNA: TGTGCCAGCAAGGGACATAGCAATCAGCCCCAGCATTTT
J: TRBJ1-5
V: TRBV28
size: NA
D: NA

CDR3: CSAEGTSGYNEQFF
DNA: TGCAGTGCTGAAGGGACTAGCGGATACAATGAGCAGTTCTTC
J: TRBJ2-1
V: TRBV20-1
size: many
D: TRBD2

CDR3: CAWRDNSYEQYF
DNA: TGTGCCTGGAGGGACAACTCCTACGAGCAGTACTTC
J: TRBJ2-7
V: TRBV30
size: many
D: NA

CDR3: CAIGERGGPYEQYF
DNA: TGTGCCATCGGAGAGCGGGGGGGCCCTTACGAGCAGTACTTC
J: TRBJ2-7
V: TRBV10-3
size: many
D: TRBD2

CDR3: CASSAGLLNEQFF
DNA: TGTGCCAGCAGTGCGGGACTCTTGAATGAGCAGTTCTTC
J: TRBJ2-1
V: TRBV6-4
size: few
D: NA

CDR3: CASSSPTSYYEQYF
DNA: TGTGCCAGCAGTTCTCCCACTAGTTACTACGAGCAGTACTTC
J: TRBJ2-7
V: TRBV28
size: many
D: NA

CDR3: CASSSPQGAETQYF
DNA: TGTGCCAGCAGCTCCCCTCAGGGGGCTGAGACCCAGTACTTC
J: TRBJ2-5
V: TRBV12-3/TRBV12-4
size: NA
D: TRBD1

CDR3: CSAKGLAGHAYEQYF
DNA: TGCAGTGCTAAAGGACTAGCGGGCCACGCCTACGAGCAGTACTTC
J: TRBJ2-7
V: TRBV20-1
size: NA
D: TRBD2

CDR3: CASSVGGDGTSGYEQYF
DNA: TGTGCCAGCAGCGTAGGTGGTGACGGGACTAGCGGCTACGAGCAGTACTTC
J: TRBJ2-7
V: TRBV9
size: few
D: TRBD2

CDR3: CSARDWRGQPRQNSYNEQFF
DNA: TGCAGTGCTAGAGATTGGAGAGGACAGCCCCGTCAGAACTCCTACAATGAGCAGTTCTTC
J: TRBJ2-1
V: TRBV20-1
size: many
D: NA